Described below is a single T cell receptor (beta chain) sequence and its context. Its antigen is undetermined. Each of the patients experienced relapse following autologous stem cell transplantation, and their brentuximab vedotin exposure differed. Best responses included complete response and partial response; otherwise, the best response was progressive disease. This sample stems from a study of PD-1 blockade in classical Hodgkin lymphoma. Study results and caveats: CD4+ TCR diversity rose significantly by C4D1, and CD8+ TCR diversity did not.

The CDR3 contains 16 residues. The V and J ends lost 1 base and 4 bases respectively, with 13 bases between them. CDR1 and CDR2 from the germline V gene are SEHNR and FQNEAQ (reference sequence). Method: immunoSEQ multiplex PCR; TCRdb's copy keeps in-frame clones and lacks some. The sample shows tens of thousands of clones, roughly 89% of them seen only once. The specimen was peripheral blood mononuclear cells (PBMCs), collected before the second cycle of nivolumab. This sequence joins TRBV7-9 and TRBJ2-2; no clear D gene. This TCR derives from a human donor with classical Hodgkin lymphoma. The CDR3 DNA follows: TGTGCCAGCAGCTTAGACCCTAGTGAGTCCACCGGGGAGCTGTTTTTT. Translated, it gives CASSLDPSESTGELFF.